The entry below gives a single T cell receptor (beta chain) sequence along with its context. Its antigen is still unknown. Base qualities are not provided; no much larger clone lies one nucleotide away. The junction carries 12 bases between V and J, which are trimmed by 1 base and 2 bases respectively. According to the germline V gene, CDR1 reads SGHAT and CDR2 reads FQNNGV. Its CDR3 holds 16 amino acids, cysteine through phenylalanine. Only the CDR3 portion is preserved as DNA: 48 bases, with reading frame beginning at the first base. The receptor library was made with the immunoSEQ multiplex PCR assay. DNA from the CD4+ T cells that had been cultured and isolated underwent TCR beta CDR3 sequencing. The published analysis was carried out like this. Non-productive TCR sequences were removed, reads were trimmed to the CDR3 region, and CDR3s of at least 7 amino acids were retained. Antigen-specific clonotypes were identified with the MANAFEST web app by comparing expansion in peptide wells against reference cultures. To count as positive, a clone had to show expansion at FDR<0.05 compared with the reference and with all other wells, an odds ratio above 5, and a frequency above 0.1% in two replicate wells. Clonotypes significantly expanded in SARS-CoV-2 spike wells and in at least one common cold coronavirus spike condition were defined as cross-reactive. Using the stringdist R package, CDR3 similarity was measured by Levenshtein distance, and unrooted trees were constructed with ape in R 3.6.1. TCRdb took over this immuneACCESS table, retaining in-frame rearrangements with V and J assigned. Such tables are incomplete; in checked studies, under half of the missing clones stem from an unresolved V gene, and the remainder is unexplained. Clone size and V and J calls were adopted from that table, with D and trimming inferred from the DNA. Within this sample are 25,000 to 35,000 clones, with roughly two thirds of them counted one time only. The ten biggest clones cover roughly a tenth of the sample.

To identify antigen-specific CD4+ T cell clonotypes by their expansion, the ViraFEST assay first stimulated PBMC with viral peptide pools and then applied TCR sequencing. After 10 to 11 days of culture, CD4+ T cells were isolated with the EasySep CD4+ T cell isolation kit. None of the healthy vaccine recipients had a prior SARS-CoV-2 infection, which was confirmed by nucleocapsid antibody tests that came back negative both before and after vaccination. Each well held under 2.5 million PBMC cultured in IMDM containing about 5.4% human AB serum, roughly 9.6 IU/ml IL-2 and gentamicin, along with roughly 10 ug/ml peptides. On days 3 and 7, half of the culture medium was replaced with fresh IL-2-containing medium. Unless otherwise noted, each peptide stimulation condition was cultured in triplicate wells. Using Ficoll-Paque Plus gradient centrifugation, PBMC were separated from whole blood and then either used fresh or cryopreserved at -140C. The overlapping peptide pools covered the spike proteins of SARS-CoV-2 and of the common cold coronaviruses HCoV-NL63, HCoV-OC43 and HCoV-229E. The QIAamp micro DNA kit was used to extract genomic DNA from the cultured CD4+ T cells.

This entry belongs to a study of vaccination effects on CD4 cells after COVID-19 (dated by TCRdb to between 2020 and 2023). About the investigation overall: Two doses of either the BNT162b2 or the mRNA-1273 mRNA SARS-CoV-2 vaccine were administered to participants. In both COVID-19 convalescent patients and infection-naive vaccine recipients, the study compared SARS-CoV-2 spike-specific CD4+ TCR repertoires from before mRNA vaccination with those from after it. A total of over nine COVID-19 convalescent patients and a handful of SARS-CoV-2-naive healthy vaccine recipients were included in the full study. The Oncomine TCR Beta short-read assay on an Illumina iSeq 100 was used to sequence cultures from other donors in the study. Findings and caveats that apply to the study as a whole: Limitations of the study were the small number of convalescent patients and the absence of early post-infection timepoints. Among healthy vaccine recipients, nearly all vaccine-induced clones were SARS-CoV-2 mono-reactive, and only 1 of 255 was cross-reactive with common cold coronaviruses. Clones induced by infection and clones induced by vaccination both contracted markedly at late timepoints after vaccination, which fits with T cell responses waning over time.

The sample here was CD4+ T cells from PBMCs cultured with SARS-CoV-2 spike peptides, taken before COVID-19 vaccination. This specimen's cell subset or site label, per the study, means: SARS-CoV-2 spike overlapping peptide pool stimulation. This TCR derives from a human donor who received a COVID-19 vaccine. The receptor chain draws on TRBV11-2 and TRBJ1-3; matching of 5 bases hints at TRBD1 as the D gene. The CDR3 protein sequence reads: CASSLVRGRTGNTIYF. The DNA reads TGTGCCAGCAGCTTAGTACGGGGACGGACTGGAAACACCATATATTTT.